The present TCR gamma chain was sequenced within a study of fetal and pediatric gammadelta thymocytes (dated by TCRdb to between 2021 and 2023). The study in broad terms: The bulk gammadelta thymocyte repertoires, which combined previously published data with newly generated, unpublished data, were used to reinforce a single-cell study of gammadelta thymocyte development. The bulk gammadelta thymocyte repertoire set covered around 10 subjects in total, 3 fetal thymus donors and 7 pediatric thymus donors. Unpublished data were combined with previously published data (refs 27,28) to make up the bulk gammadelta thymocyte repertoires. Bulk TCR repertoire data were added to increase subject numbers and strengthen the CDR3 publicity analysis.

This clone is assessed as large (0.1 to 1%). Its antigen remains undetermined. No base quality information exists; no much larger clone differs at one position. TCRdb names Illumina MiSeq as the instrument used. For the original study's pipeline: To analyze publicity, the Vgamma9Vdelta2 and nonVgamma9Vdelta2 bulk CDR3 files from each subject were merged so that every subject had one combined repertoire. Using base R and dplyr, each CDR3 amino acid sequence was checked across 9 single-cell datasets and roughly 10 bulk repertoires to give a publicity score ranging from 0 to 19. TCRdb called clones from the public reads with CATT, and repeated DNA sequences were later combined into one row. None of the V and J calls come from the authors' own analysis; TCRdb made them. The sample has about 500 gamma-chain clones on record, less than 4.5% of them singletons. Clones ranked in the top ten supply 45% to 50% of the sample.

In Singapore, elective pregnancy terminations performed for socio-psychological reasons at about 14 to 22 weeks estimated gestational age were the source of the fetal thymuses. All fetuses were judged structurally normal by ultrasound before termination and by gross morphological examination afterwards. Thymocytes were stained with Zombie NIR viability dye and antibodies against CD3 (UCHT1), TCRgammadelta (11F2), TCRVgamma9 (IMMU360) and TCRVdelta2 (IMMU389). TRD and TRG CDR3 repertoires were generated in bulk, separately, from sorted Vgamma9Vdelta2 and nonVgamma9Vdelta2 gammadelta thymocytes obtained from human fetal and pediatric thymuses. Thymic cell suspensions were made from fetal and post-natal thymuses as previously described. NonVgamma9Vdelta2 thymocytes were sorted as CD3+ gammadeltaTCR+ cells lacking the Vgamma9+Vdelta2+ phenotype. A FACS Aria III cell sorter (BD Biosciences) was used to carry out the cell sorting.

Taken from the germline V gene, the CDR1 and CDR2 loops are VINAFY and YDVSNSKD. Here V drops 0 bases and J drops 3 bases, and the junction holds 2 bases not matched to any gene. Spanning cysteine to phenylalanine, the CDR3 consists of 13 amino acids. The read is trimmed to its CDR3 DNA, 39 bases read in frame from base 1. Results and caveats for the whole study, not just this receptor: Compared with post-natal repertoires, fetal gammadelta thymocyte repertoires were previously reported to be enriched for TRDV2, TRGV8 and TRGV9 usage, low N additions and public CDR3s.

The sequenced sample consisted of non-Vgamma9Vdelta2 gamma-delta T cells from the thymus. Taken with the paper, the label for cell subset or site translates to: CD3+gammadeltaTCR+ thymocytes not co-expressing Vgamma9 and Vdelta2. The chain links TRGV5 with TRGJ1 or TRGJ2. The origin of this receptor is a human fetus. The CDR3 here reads CATWDRPYYKKLF. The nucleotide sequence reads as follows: TGTGCCACCTGGGACAGGCCTTATTATAAGAAACTCTTT.